These 32 T cell receptor beta chains came from one sample sequenced in a study of radiation and T cells in renal cell carcinoma. The time point: blood 2 weeks post-SBRT. Treatment given: 15 Gy SBRT to primary tumor, nephrectomy 4 weeks later. Assay: immunoSEQ multiplex PCR; the TCRdb copy retains only in-frame clones and omits some. The sample consists of tens of thousands of clones, about 86% of them appearing once. Sequenced here: blood, sampled from a patient whose treatment included radiotherapy and nephrectomy. These receptors came from a woman between 45 and 65 years old with renal cell carcinoma.

The chain joins TRBV27 to TRBJ2-3, with 10 bases fitting TRBD1. From germline, CDR1 is MNHEY and CDR2 SMNVEV (reference sequence). This CDR3 spans 15 amino acids. V lost 4 bases, J lost 6 bases, and 7 bases stayed unmatched. CDR3 protein: CASSSGTGVFDTQYF. The CDR3 DNA reads TGTGCCAGCAGTTCCGGGACAGGGGTCTTCGATACGCAGTATTTT.

J is TRBJ2-3 and V is TRBV25-1; D may match TRBD1 or TRBD2 (5 bases each). The germline gives CDR1 MGHDK, CDR2 SYGVNS. The CDR3 spans 13 residues. CDR3 DNA: TGTGCTTCTAGGGCCGGGGCAACAGATACGCAGTATTTT. Translated, it gives CASRAGATDTQYF.

This clone was counted once. The chain has TRBV7-9 and TRBJ1-2; possible D gene TRBD1, 6 bases. Trimming shortened V by 1 base and J by 7 bases, and 16 bases separated the two germline ends. Germline CDR1 and CDR2: SEHNR and FQNEAQ (reference sequence). The CDR3 contains 15 residues. CDR3 nucleotides: TGTGCCAGCAGCTTAGTGGGGGCGCCAGGTTCTGGCTACACCTTC. It encodes CASSLVGAPGSGYTF.

Only one count was recorded for this clone. V gene TRBV25-1 combines with J gene TRBJ2-7; no definite D call. This CDR3 is 16 amino acids long. From germline, CDR1 is MGHDK and CDR2 SYGVNS. Deletions cut 3 bases from V and 3 bases from J, with 18 bases between. Here the CDR3 DNA reads TGTGCCAGCAGTGATGACGGGCAGGTTAGCAACTACGAGCAGTACTTC. It is translated as CASSDDGQVSNYEQYF.

The gene calls are TRBV19 and TRBJ2-7, with a tentative D call TRBD1 (6 bases). CDR3 length: 14 amino acids. In germline, CDR1 is LNHDA, CDR2 SQIVND (reference sequence). Trimming pared 5 bases from V and 4 bases from J, leaving 15 bases between. The CDR3 region is CASSSTTGEYEQYF. For the CDR3, the DNA is TGTGCCAGTAGTTCTACGACAGGAGAGTACGAGCAGTACTTC.

The chain couples TRBV4-3 to TRBJ2-1; TRBD2 aligns across 9 bases. Germline loops: CDR1 LGHNA, CDR2 YSLEER. The CDR3 consists of 16 residues. Unmatched junction bases numbered 13, after V lost 4 bases and J lost 9 bases. CDR3 sequence (DNA): TGCGCCAGCAGCCCCGATGCGGGAGGGGGACCAAGTGAGCAGTTCTTC. This codes for CASSPDAGGGPSEQFF.

The CDR3 here is CASSTDSNQPQHF. In nucleotides, the CDR3 is TGTGCCAGTAGTACGGATAGCAATCAGCCCCAGCATTTT. The chain carries TRBV19 and TRBJ1-5; no definite D call. Germline CDR1 reads LNHDA; CDR2 reads SQIVND (reference sequence). V was pared by 4 bases and J by 0 bases, with 4 bases between. This CDR3 region has 13 residues. The full variable domain, rest sourced from reference TRBV19 and TRBJ1-5, is DGGITQSPKYLFRKEGQNVTLSCEQNLNHDAMYWYRQDPGQGLRLIYYSQIVNDFQKGDIAEGYSVSREKKESFPLTVTSAQKNPTAFYLCASSTDSNQPQHFGDGTRLSIL.

CDR3: CASSPTGQGRYNEQFF. CDR3 sequence (DNA): TGTGCCAGCAGCCCCACGGGGCAGGGGAGATACAATGAGCAGTTCTTC. V is TRBV7-8 and J is TRBJ2-1, with a weak D call TRBD1 (6 bases). This CDR3 is 16 amino acids long. CDR1 is SGHVS, CDR2 FQNEAQ, per germline. V was shortened by 5 bases and J by 4 bases, with 18 bases between the two germline ends.

J is TRBJ1-5 and V is TRBV6-1, with unresolved D. V was trimmed by 4 bases and J by 0 bases, leaving 16 bases between them. The germline CDR1 and CDR2 sequences are MNHNS and SASEGT. The CDR3 has 17 amino acids. CDR3: CASSGLRVTLSNQPQHF. For the CDR3, the DNA is TGTGCCAGCAGTGGGTTAAGGGTCACCCTTAGCAATCAGCCCCAGCATTTT.

V usage is TRBV5-4 and J usage is TRBJ2-7; D is ambiguous. Germline assignment: CDR1 SGHNT and CDR2 YYREEE (reference sequence). This CDR3 region has 13 residues. V dropped 0 bases and J dropped 5 bases, with 9 bases sitting between them. CDR3 protein: CASSLDTADEQYF. The CDR3 nucleotides read TGTGCCAGCAGCTTGGACACTGCGGACGAGCAGTACTTC. Based on the CDR3 plus reference TRBV5-4 and TRBJ2-7, the full variable domain is ETGVTQSPTHLIKTRGQQVTLRCSSQSGHNTVSWYQQALGQGPQFIFQYYREEENGRGNFPPRFSGLQFPNYSSELNVNALELDDSALYLCASSLDTADEQYFGPGTRLTVT.

The chain links TRBV10-1 to TRBJ2-1; 8 nucleotides agree with TRBD2. Germline CDR1 WNHNN, CDR2 SYGVQD (reference sequence). Trimming took 0 bases from V and 6 from J; bases not matched to a gene: 7. The CDR3 consists of 16 residues. CDR3 region: CASSESSAGAFNEQFF. CDR3 nucleotide sequence: TGCGCCAGCAGTGAGTCGTCAGCGGGGGCCTTCAATGAGCAGTTCTTC.

This rearrangement joins TRBV11-2 to TRBJ2-7; a possible D gene is TRBD2 (6 bases). Trimming pared 5 bases from V and 3 bases from J, leaving 20 bases between. Germline CDR1 SGHAT, CDR2 FQNNGV. The CDR3 spans 16 residues. DNA for the CDR3: TGTGCCAGCAGCATCGGACTGCGGGACCCCTACTACGAGCAGTACTTC. This translates into CASSIGLRDPYYEQYF. Based on the CDR3 plus reference TRBV11-2 and TRBJ2-7, the full variable domain is EAGVAQSPRYKIIEKRQSVAFWCNPISGHATLYWYQQILGQGPKLLIQFQNNGVVDDSQLPKDRFSAERLKGVDSTLKIQPAKLEDSAVYLCASSIGLRDPYYEQYFGPGTRLTVT.

DNA of the CDR3: TGTGCCAGCAGCGTAGGACCGGGAGGGCGGTCTGGGGCCAACGTCCTGACTTTC. Translation: CASSVGPGGRSGANVLTF. This chain joins TRBV9 and TRBJ2-6; TRBD2 aligns across 8 bases. There are 18 residues in the CDR3. Germline V gene lookup returns CDR1 SGDLS and CDR2 YYNGEE. V lost 0 bases to trimming and J lost 1 base; unmatched junction nucleotides: 6.

The CDR3 coding sequence is TGTGCCAGCAGCTTACGACAGGGGGGAAACGAGCAGTACTTC. It codes for CASSLRQGGNEQYF. This chain uses TRBV7-2 with TRBJ2-7; 9 nucleotides align to TRBD1. Germline loops: CDR1 SGHTA, CDR2 FQGNSA. This CDR3 contains 14 residues. With 2 bases clipped from V and 5 bases from J, the junction kept 4 bases outside the gene matches.

This sequence joins TRBV5-6 and TRBJ2-5, with TRBD1 matching over 8 bases. Trimming took 4 bases from V and 5 from J; bases not matched to a gene: 7. The CDR3 runs 14 residues. Germline assignment: CDR1 SGHDT and CDR2 YYEEEE. Written as DNA, the CDR3 is TGTGCCAGCAGCGTGGACAGGGCTGGCGAGACCCAGTACTTC. Amino acid sequence: CASSVDRAGETQYF. The full variable domain, with the rest looked up from reference TRBV5-6 and TRBJ2-5, is DAGVTQSPTHLIKTRGQQVTLRCSPKSGHDTVSWYQQALGQGPQFIFQYYEEEERQRGNFPDRFSGHQFPNYSSELNVNALLLGDSALYLCASSVDRAGETQYFGPGTRLLVL.

CDR3 sequence: CASSLAGGGAADTQYF. DNA of the CDR3: TGTGCCAGCAGCTTAGCCGGCGGGGGGGCCGCAGATACGCAGTATTTT. The V and J genes are TRBV7-6 and TRBJ2-3; the match to TRBD2 covers 9 bases. V trimming: 0 bases; J trimming: 4 bases; junction bases outside the gene matches: 5. Germline values: CDR1 SGHVS, CDR2 FNYEAQ. The length of the CDR3 is 16 residues.

This chain connects TRBV30 to TRBJ2-5; TRBD2 matches 16 bases. This CDR3 has 17 residues. The V segment lost 2 bases and the J segment 1 base; nucleotides outside the gene matches: 4. Germline-derived CDR1 and CDR2 are GTSNPN and SVGIG (reference sequence). The CDR3, as DNA: TGTGCCTGGAGTTTCGGGACTAGCGGGGGGGCCCAAGAGACCCAGTACTTC. This encodes CAWSFGTSGGAQETQYF.

The gene calls are TRBV5-1 and TRBJ1-4; 8 bases are a match to TRBD1. V lost 4 bases, J lost 2 bases, and 7 bases stayed unmatched. The CDR3 is made up of 16 amino acids. Germline V gives CDR1 SGHRS, CDR2 YFSETQ. The CDR3 spells CASSRGQGGTNEKLFF. The CDR3 DNA is TGCGCCAGCAGCCGCGGACAGGGTGGCACTAATGAAAAACTGTTTTTT. The full variable domain, in which reference TRBV5-1 and TRBJ1-4 provide the parts outside the CDR3, is KAGVTQTPRYLIKTRGQQVTLSCSPISGHRSVSWYQQTPGQGLQFLFEYFSETQRNKGNFPGRFSGRQFSNSRSEMNVSTLELGDSALYLCASSRGQGGTNEKLFFGSGTQLSVL.

The rearrangement uses TRBV20-1 and TRBJ2-3, with no clear D. The germline CDR1 and CDR2 sequences are DFQATT and SNEGSKA (reference sequence). V was clipped by 6 bases and J by 3 bases, with 7 bases between them. The CDR3 totals 11 residues. The CDR3 loop reads CSALRTDTQYF. The CDR3 DNA reads as TGCAGTGCCCTGAGGACAGATACGCAGTATTTT.

V gene TRBV28 combines with J gene TRBJ2-1; perhaps D is TRBD1 or TRBD2 (5 bases each). The CDR3 runs 11 residues. The germline V and J ends were trimmed by 10 bases and 10 bases, with 14 bases remaining between them. Per germline, CDR1 MDHEN and CDR2 SYDVKM. The CDR3 DNA follows: TGTGCCACCTCGGGACCAGAAGAGCAGTTCTTC. Encoded protein: CATSGPEEQFF.

V gene TRBV7-2 combines with J gene TRBJ2-1; D gene uncertain. CDR3 length: 15 amino acids. Trimming removed 5 bases from V and 2 bases from J, with 13 bases in between. Germline V lookup: CDR1 SGHTA, CDR2 FQGNSA. CDR3 bases: TGTGCCAGCAGCCTCGGGTCCCCTACCTACAATGAGCAGTTCTTC. It codes for CASSLGSPTYNEQFF. The full variable domain, with the rest looked up from reference TRBV7-2 and TRBJ2-1, is GAGVSQSPSNKVTEKGKDVELRCDPISGHTALYWYRQSLGQGLEFLIYFQGNSAPDKSGLPSDRFSAERTGGSVSTLTIQRTQQEDSAVYLCASSLGSPTYNEQFFGPGTRLTVL.

This chain uses TRBV2 with TRBJ2-3, with a weak D call TRBD1 (6 bases). Trimming took 3 bases from V and 5 from J, leaving 12 bases between them. The CDR3 spans 14 residues. The germline V gene encodes CDR1 SNHLY and CDR2 FYNNEI. CDR3: CASSDQGSKDTQYF. The CDR3, as DNA: TGTGCCAGCAGTGATCAGGGGAGTAAAGATACGCAGTATTTT.

The chain employs TRBV6-4 and TRBJ2-1, with 10 bases matching TRBD2. This CDR3 has 14 residues. Trimming at V came to 3 bases and at J to 8 bases, leaving 4 bases not matched to a gene. Looked up from germline, CDR1 is MRHNA and CDR2 is SNTAGT. For the CDR3, the DNA is TGTGCCAGCAGTGATCAGCGGGAGGGCCATGAGCAGTTCTTC. It is translated as CASSDQREGHEQFF.

The chain's CDR3 is CASSLGEVDADTQYF. Here the CDR3 DNA reads TGTGCCAGCAGTTTAGGGGAGGTTGACGCAGATACGCAGTATTTT. The chain recombines TRBV28 with TRBJ2-3; the D gene is possibly TRBD2 (6 bases). The germline V gene encodes CDR1 MDHEN and CDR2 SYDVKM. With 2 bases removed from V and 4 bases from J, the gap between germline ends came to 13 bases. The CDR3 runs 15 residues.

This sequence joins TRBV11-2 and TRBJ1-3; D ambiguous. Trimming took 5 bases from V and 0 from J, leaving 11 bases between them. Germline V gene data show CDR1 as SGHAT and CDR2 as FQNNGV. The CDR3 runs 15 residues. CDR3 in DNA: TGTGCCAGCAGCGTAGCCCAACTCTCTGGAAACACCATATATTTT. Amino acids: CASSVAQLSGNTIYF.

The count of this clone is one. The chain combines TRBV2 with TRBJ2-3; D remains ambiguous. This CDR3 has 15 residues. Trimming took 7 bases from V and 2 from J, leaving 16 bases between them. CDR1 SNHLY and CDR2 FYNNEI come from the germline V gene. CDR3 protein: CASNPGPGFTDTQYF. The CDR3 coding sequence is TGTGCCAGCAATCCGGGTCCGGGTTTCACAGATACGCAGTATTTT.

This clone was counted once. The genes are TRBV5-6 and TRBJ2-1, with D unresolved. The V gene's germline CDR1 is SGHDT and CDR2 YYEEEE. CDR3 size: 14 residues. V lost 4 bases and J 3 bases, leaving 11 bases between the germline ends. In nucleotides, the CDR3 is TGTGCCAGCAGCCCAAGACTCGACTACAATGAGCAGTTCTTC. Its protein product is CASSPRLDYNEQFF.

Ten or more counts support this clone. The CDR3 region is CASSYYATYSNQPQHF. The DNA for the CDR3 is TGTGCCAGCAGCTACTACGCCACTTATAGCAATCAGCCCCAGCATTTT. The chain couples TRBV7-2 to TRBJ1-5, with D uncertain. From germline, CDR1 is SGHTA and CDR2 FQGNSA. There are 16 residues in the CDR3. V lost 4 bases and J lost 0, with 13 bases in between.

The gene calls are TRBV5-1 and TRBJ2-2; 8 bases align to TRBD1. V lost 4 bases, J lost 3 bases, and 5 bases stayed unmatched. The CDR3 contains 15 residues. The germline V gene encodes CDR1 SGHRS and CDR2 YFSETQ. CDR3: CASSLGQGYTGELFF. CDR3 DNA: TGCGCCAGCAGCCTAGGACAGGGATACACCGGGGAGCTGTTTTTT.

The V call is TRBV18, the J call TRBJ2-5; 10 bases line up with TRBD2. V shed 4 bases and J 1 base; nucleotides not matched to a gene: 0. CDR1 and CDR2 from the germline V gene are KGHSH and LQKENI. This CDR3 contains 14 residues. CDR3 region: CASSLAGGQETQYF. The CDR3 nucleotides are TGTGCCAGCTCACTAGCGGGGGGCCAAGAGACCCAGTACTTC.

This clone was recorded a few times. The chain couples TRBV5-1 to TRBJ1-2; TRBD1 is a possible D gene (6 bases). This CDR3 region has 16 residues. Trimming cost V 0 bases and J 3 bases, with 15 bases left between them. Germline assignment: CDR1 SGHRS and CDR2 YFSETQ. In nucleotides, the CDR3 is TGCGCCAGCAGCTTGGATCCGGGGGCTATCGACTATGGCTACACCTTC. Translation: CASSLDPGAIDYGYTF.

This sequence joins TRBV5-1 and TRBJ1-4; 10 nucleotides match TRBD1. The CDR3 spans 15 residues. J lost 8 bases, V lost 4 bases, and 8 bases had no gene match. The germline V gene encodes CDR1 SGHRS and CDR2 YFSETQ. CDR3 in DNA: TGCGCCAGCAGCAAACAGACAGGGGGCCGGGAAAAACTGTTTTTT. It translates to CASSKQTGGREKLFF. The variable domain in full, completed from reference TRBV5-1 and TRBJ1-4, reads KAGVTQTPRYLIKTRGQQVTLSCSPISGHRSVSWYQQTPGQGLQFLFEYFSETQRNKGNFPGRFSGRQFSNSRSEMNVSTLELGDSALYLCASSKQTGGREKLFFGSGTQLSVL.